This section outlines one TCR beta chain sequence together with its context. As processed by the authors: Cell counts per sample came from amplifying reference gene primers. Assay: immunoSEQ multiplex PCR; the TCRdb copy retains only in-frame clones and omits some. The DNA gave D and trimming, while V, J and clone size come from that table. The profile shows approximately 68,000 clones, 85% to 90% of them singletons. These data come from a study of blood T cell repertoires in COVID-19. The wider study: The samples span acute and convalescent COVID-19 from the United States, Italy and Spain. Sample material is recorded as cDNA or gDNA derived from T cells, B-cell-depleted T cells, or PBMCs.

The germline CDR1 and CDR2 sequences are SGHAT and FQNNGV. CDR3 length equals 14 residues. Trimming shortened V by 8 bases and J by 1 base, and 14 bases separated the two germline ends. This clonotype was obtained from a man aged 70 or older with active or convalescent COVID-19. Sequencing was performed on peripheral blood. The chain joins TRBV11-2 to TRBJ1-1, with TRBD1 as a possible D gene (5 bases). The CDR3 loop is CASVAQGGNTEAFF. DNA for the CDR3: TGTGCCAGCGTTGCCCAGGGAGGGAACACTGAAGCTTTCTTT.